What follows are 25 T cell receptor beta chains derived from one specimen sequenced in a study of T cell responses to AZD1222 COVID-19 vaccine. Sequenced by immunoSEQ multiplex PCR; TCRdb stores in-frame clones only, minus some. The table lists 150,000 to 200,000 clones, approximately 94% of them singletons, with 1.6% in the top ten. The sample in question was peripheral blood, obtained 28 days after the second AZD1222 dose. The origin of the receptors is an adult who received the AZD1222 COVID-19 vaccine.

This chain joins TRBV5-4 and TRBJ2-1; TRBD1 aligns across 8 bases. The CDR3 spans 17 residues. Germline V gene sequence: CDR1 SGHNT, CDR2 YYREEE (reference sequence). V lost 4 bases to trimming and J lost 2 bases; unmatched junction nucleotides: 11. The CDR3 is CASSARLTGDTYNEQFF. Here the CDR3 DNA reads TGTGCCAGCAGCGCAAGGTTGACAGGGGATACCTACAATGAGCAGTTCTTC.

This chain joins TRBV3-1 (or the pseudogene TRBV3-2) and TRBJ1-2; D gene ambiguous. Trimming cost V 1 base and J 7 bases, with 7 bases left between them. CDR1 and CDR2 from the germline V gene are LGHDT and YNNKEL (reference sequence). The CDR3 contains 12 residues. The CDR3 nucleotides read TGTGCCAGCAGCCAAGGGACGGCTGGCTACACCTTC. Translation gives CASSQGTAGYTF.

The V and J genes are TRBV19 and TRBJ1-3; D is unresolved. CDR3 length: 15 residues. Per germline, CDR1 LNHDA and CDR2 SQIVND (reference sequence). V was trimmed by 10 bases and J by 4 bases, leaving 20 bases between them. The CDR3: CATRRAQIVGNTIYF. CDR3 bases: TGTGCCACGCGAAGAGCACAAATTGTCGGAAACACCATATATTTT. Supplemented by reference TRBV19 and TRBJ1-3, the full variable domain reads DGGITQSPKYLFRKEGQNVTLSCEQNLNHDAMYWYRQDPGQGLRLIYYSQIVNDFQKGDIAEGYSVSREKKESFPLTVTSAQKNPTAFYLCATRRAQIVGNTIYFGEGSWLTVV.

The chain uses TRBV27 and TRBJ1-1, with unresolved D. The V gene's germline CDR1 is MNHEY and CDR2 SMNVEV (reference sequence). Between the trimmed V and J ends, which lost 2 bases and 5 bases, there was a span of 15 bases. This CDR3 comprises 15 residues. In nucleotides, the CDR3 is TGTGCCAGCAGTTTAAAGGTCGTGCGGGGAACTGAAGCTTTCTTT. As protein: CASSLKVVRGTEAFF.

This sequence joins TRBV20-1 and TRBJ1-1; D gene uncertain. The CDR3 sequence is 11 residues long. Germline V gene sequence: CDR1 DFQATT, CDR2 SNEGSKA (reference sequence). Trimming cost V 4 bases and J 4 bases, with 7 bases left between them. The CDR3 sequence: CSAMTGTEAFF. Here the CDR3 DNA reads TGCAGTGCTATGACGGGCACTGAAGCTTTCTTT.

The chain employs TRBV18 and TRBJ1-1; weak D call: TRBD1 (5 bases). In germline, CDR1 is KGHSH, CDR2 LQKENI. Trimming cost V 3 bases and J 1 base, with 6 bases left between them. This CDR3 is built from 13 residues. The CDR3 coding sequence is TGTGCCAGCTCACCCAGGGAGAACACTGAAGCTTTCTTT. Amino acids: CASSPRENTEAFF.

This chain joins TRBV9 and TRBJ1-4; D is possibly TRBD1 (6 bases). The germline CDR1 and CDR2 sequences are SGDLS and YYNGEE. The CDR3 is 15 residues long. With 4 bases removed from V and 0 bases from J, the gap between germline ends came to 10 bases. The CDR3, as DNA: TGTGCCAGCAGCCTAGGACAGACAACTAATGAAAAACTGTTTTTT. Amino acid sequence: CASSLGQTTNEKLFF.

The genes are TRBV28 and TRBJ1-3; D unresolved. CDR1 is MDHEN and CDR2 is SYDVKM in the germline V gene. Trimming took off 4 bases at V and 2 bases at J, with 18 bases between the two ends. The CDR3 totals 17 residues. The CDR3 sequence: CASSSPSPTETGNTIYF. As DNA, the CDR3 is TGTGCCAGCAGTTCCCCGTCGCCTACCGAGACTGGAAACACCATATATTTT.

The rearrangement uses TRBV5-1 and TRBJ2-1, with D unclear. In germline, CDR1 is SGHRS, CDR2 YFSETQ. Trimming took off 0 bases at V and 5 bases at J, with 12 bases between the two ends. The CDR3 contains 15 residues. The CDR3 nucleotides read TGCGCCAGCAGCTTGGAGAGCGCGATGCACAATGAGCAGTTCTTC. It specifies CASSLESAMHNEQFF.

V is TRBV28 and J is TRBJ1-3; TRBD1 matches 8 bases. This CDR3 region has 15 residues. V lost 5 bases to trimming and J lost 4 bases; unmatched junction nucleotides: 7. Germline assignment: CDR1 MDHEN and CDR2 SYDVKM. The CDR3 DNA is TGTGCCAGCAGTCCTCAGGACAGGGCCGGAAACACCATATATTTT. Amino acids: CASSPQDRAGNTIYF.

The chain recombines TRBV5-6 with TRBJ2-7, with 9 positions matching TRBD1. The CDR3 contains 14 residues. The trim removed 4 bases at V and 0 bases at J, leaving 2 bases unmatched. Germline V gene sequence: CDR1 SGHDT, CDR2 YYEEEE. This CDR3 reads CASSPDRGSYEQYF. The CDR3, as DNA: TGTGCCAGCAGCCCGGACAGGGGCTCCTACGAGCAGTACTTC.

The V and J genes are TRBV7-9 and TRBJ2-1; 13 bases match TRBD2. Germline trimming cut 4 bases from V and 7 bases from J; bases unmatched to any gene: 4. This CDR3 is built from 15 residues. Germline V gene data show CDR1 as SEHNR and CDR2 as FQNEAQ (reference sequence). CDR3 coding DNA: TGTGCCAGCAGCTGGGGACTAGCGGGACGAAATGAGCAGTTCTTC. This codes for CASSWGLAGRNEQFF.

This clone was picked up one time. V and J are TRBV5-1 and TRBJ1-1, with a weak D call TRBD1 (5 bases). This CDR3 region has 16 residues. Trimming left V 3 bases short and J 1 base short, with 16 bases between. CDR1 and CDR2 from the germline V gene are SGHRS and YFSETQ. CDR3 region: CASSSTSGRPNTEAFF. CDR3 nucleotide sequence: TGCGCCAGCAGCTCGACGTCGGGACGGCCGAACACTGAAGCTTTCTTT.

The CDR3 bases are TGTGCCAGTAGCCCTGACCTCTCCTACAATGAGCAGTTCTTC. Protein: CASSPDLSYNEQFF. The chain is built from TRBV19 and TRBJ2-1; the D is unclear. V was cut by 6 bases and J by 0 bases, with 9 bases left in between. This CDR3 contains 14 residues. CDR1 is LNHDA, CDR2 SQIVND, per germline (reference sequence).

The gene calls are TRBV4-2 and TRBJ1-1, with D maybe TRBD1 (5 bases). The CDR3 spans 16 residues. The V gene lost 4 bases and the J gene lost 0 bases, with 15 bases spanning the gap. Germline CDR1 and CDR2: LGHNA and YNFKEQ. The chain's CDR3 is CASSPLGHEVNTEAFF. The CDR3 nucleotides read TGTGCCAGCAGCCCCCTAGGACACGAAGTGAACACTGAAGCTTTCTTT.

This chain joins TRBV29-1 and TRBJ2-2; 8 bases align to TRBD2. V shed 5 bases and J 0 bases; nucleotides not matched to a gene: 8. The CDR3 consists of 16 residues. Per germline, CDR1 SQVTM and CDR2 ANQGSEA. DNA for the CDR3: TGCAGCGTTAAAGGACTAGCAGTGGCGAACACCGGGGAGCTGTTTTTT. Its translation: CSVKGLAVANTGELFF.

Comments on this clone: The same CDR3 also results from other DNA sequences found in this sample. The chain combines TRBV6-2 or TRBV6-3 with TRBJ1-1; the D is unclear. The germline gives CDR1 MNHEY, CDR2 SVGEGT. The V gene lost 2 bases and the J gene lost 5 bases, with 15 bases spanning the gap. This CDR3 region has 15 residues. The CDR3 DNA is TGTGCCAGCAGTTACGGCAGAGGGCCGGGAACTGAAGCTTTCTTT. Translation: CASSYGRGPGTEAFF.

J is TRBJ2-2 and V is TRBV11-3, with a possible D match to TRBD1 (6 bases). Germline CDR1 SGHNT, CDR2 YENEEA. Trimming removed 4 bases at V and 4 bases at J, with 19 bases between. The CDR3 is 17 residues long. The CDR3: CASSSTNWGLVTGELFF. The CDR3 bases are TGTGCCAGCAGCTCTACGAATTGGGGGCTAGTCACCGGGGAGCTGTTTTTT.

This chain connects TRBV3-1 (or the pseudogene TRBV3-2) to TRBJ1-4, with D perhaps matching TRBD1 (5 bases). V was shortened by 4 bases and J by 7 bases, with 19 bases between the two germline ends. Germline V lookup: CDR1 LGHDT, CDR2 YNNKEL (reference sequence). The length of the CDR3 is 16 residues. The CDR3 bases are TGTGCCAGCAGCCTAGGGACGCCCGATGGAGGTGAAAAACTGTTTTTT. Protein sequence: CASSLGTPDGGEKLFF.

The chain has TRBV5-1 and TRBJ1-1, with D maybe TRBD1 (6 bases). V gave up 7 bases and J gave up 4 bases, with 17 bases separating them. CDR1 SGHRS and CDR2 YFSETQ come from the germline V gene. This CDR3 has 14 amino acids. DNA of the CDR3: TGCGCCAGCCAGTTCGGGGGCCCGACCACTGAAGCTTTCTTT. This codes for CASQFGGPTTEAFF.

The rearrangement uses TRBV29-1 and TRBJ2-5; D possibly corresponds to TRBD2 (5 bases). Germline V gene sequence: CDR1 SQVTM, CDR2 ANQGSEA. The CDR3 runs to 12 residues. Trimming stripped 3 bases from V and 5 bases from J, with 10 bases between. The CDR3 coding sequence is TGCAGCGTTGATTCGGGGATGGAGACCCAGTACTTC. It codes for CSVDSGMETQYF.

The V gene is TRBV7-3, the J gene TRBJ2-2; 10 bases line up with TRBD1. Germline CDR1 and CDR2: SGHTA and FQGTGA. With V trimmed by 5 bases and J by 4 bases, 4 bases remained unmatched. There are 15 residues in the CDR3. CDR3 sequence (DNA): TGTGCCAGCAGCGAAAGGACAGGGGGCACCGGGGAGCTGTTTTTT. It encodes CASSERTGGTGELFF.

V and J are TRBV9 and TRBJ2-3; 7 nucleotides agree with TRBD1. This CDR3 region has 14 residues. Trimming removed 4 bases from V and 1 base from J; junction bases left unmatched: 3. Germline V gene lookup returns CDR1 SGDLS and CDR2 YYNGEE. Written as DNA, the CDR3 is TGTGCCAGCAGCCCCGGACAGGGCACAGATACGCAGTATTTT. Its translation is CASSPGQGTDTQYF.

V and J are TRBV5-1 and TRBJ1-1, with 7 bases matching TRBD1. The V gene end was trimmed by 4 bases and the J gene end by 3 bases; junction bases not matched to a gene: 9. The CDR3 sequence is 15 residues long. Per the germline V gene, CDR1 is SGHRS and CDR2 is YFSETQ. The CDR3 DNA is TGCGCCAGCAGCCAAGGGGGCCAAGGCTACACTGAAGCTTTCTTT. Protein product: CASSQGGQGYTEAFF.

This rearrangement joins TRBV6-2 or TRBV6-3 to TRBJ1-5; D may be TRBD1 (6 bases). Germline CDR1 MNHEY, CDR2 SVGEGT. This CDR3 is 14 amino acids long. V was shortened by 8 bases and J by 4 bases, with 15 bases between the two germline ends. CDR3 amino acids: CASCLLGGNQPQHF. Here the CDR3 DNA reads TGTGCCAGCTGCCTATTAGGGGGAAATCAGCCCCAGCATTTT.